This TCR beta chain was recorded in a study of control samples from healthy donors and cancer patients. Germline V gene data show CDR1 as SGHDN and CDR2 as FVKESK. V was clipped by 4 bases and J by 7 bases, with 16 bases between them. The CDR3 extends over 15 amino acids. Profiling relied on immunoSEQ multiplex PCR, and the TCRdb table lists in-frame clones only, not all of them. This sample yields 80,000 or so clones, of which 94% are seen a single time; over 5% belongs to the top ten. The V call is TRBV14, the J call TRBJ1-4, with D tentatively TRBD1 (5 bases). The sample was blood. The receptor was derived from a woman aged 40 to 49 in good health. The CDR3 loop is CASSPTQGVSEKLFF. The CDR3 nucleotides read TGTGCCAGCAGCCCAACTCAGGGTGTAAGTGAAAAACTGTTTTTT.